The 5 T cell receptor beta chains given below trace back to one sample, sequenced in a study of T cells in Graves' hyperthyroidism and ophthalmopathy. The CDR3 regions of TCR beta were amplified from RNA transcripts. TCR CDR3 underwent first-round RT-PCR with the HTBI primer set. MiXCR was run by TCRdb on the multiplex PCR reads, yielding one entry per CDR3 protein. The repertoire consists of about 600,000 distinct CDR3 sequences, with 13% to 15% occurring once and the leading ten covering around 12%. The sample was blood. These receptors all come from a woman aged 45-65 years with Graves' ophthalmopathy.

At least ten counts were recorded for this clonotype. Written as DNA, the CDR3 is TGTGCCAGCAGCTTGACAGCGCTGAACACTGAAGCTTTCTTT. It codes for CASSLTALNTEAFF. The rearrangement links TRBV5-6 to TRBJ1-1, with D uncertain. The CDR3 covers 14 residues. Germline V gives CDR1 SGHDT, CDR2 YYEEEE. The germline V and J ends were trimmed by 1 base and 0 bases, with 7 bases remaining between them.

This clonotype has at least ten counts. The chain couples TRBV13 to TRBJ2-1, with 9 bases that match TRBD2. Germline CDR1 is PRHDT and CDR2 is FYEKMQ (reference sequence). Trimming at V came to 7 bases and at J to 3 bases, leaving 4 bases not matched to a gene. CDR3 length: 14 amino acids. The CDR3 sequence is CASTLAGLYNEQFF. The CDR3 DNA reads TGTGCCAGCACCCTAGCGGGACTCTACAATGAGCAGTTCTTC.

This clonotype was found many times. The rearrangement uses TRBV12-3 or TRBV12-4 and TRBJ2-5; D is tentatively TRBD1 or TRBD2 (5 bases each). Trimming removed 3 bases from V and 7 bases from J, with 12 bases in between. CDR3 size: 13 residues. The CDR3 region has the DNA TGTGCCAGCAGTTTTAACCCTGGGGGGACCCAGTACTTC. It specifies CASSFNPGGTQYF.

This clonotype was detected many times. The CDR3 sequence: CSVLLAGGETQYF. Here the CDR3 DNA reads TGCAGTGTTCTTCTGGCGGGAGGAGAGACCCAGTACTTC. J is TRBJ2-5 and V is TRBV20-1; 8 nucleotides line up with TRBD2. The germline V gene has CDR1 DFQATT and CDR2 SNEGSKA (reference sequence). J was trimmed by 4 bases and V by 7 bases; bases with no gene match: 8. The CDR3 has 13 residues.

In its sample, this clonotype was seen many times. This chain connects TRBV27 to TRBJ2-4; the D gene is possibly TRBD2 (5 bases). The V gene's germline CDR1 is MNHEY and CDR2 SMNVEV (reference sequence). V was cut by 3 bases and J by 5 bases, with 11 bases left in between. The CDR3 runs to 14 residues. The CDR3 sequence is CASSLGSAQNIQYF. The CDR3 DNA reads TGTGCCAGCAGTTTGGGGAGTGCCCAAAACATTCAGTACTTC.